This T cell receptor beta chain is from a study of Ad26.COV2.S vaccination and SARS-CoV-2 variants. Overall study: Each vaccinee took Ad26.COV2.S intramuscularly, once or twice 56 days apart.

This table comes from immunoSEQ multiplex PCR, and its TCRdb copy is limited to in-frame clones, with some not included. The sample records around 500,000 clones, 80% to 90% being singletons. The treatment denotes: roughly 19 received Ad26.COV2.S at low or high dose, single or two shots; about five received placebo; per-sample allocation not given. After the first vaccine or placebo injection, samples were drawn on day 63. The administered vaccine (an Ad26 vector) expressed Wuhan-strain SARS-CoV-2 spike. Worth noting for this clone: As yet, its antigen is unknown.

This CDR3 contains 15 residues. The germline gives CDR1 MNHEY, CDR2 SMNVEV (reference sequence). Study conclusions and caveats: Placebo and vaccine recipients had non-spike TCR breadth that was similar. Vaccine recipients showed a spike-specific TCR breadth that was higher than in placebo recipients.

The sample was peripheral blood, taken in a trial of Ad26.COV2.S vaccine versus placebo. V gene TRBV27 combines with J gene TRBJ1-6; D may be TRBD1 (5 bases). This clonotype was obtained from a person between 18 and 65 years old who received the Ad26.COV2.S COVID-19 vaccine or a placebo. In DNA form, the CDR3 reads TGTGCTACCAGACGGGGGACTAACTATAATTCACCCCTCCACTTT. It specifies CATRRGTNYNSPLHF.